This T cell receptor beta chain appears in the sequencing data of a study of OX40 agonist ivuxolimab in advanced cancers. Study overall: Every 2 weeks, patients got intravenous ivuxolimab at one of six dose levels (0.01-10 mg/kg).

Generated by immunoSEQ multiplex PCR, the TCRdb table keeps only in-frame clones and is missing some. This sample yields over 55,000 clones, of which roughly three quarters are seen a single time; 5% belongs to the top ten. V shed 0 bases, J shed 4 bases, and the junction held 9 bases outside the gene matches. Germline CDR1 GTSNPN, CDR2 SVGIG (reference sequence). The CDR3 consists of 16 residues. Sampling times: baseline, cycle 4 day 1, cycle 7 day 1. This receptor was taken from an adult with an advanced solid tumor such as melanoma, head and neck, liver or kidney cancer. The chain employs TRBV30 and TRBJ2-1; TRBD2 matches 7 bases. Sequences were derived from CD4+ or CD8+ T cells sorted from blood, sampled in a trial of the OX40 agonist ivuxolimab. The chain's CDR3 is CAWSVVASGFYNEQFF. CDR3 nucleotide sequence: TGTGCCTGGAGTGTGGTGGCTAGCGGCTTTTACAATGAGCAGTTCTTC.